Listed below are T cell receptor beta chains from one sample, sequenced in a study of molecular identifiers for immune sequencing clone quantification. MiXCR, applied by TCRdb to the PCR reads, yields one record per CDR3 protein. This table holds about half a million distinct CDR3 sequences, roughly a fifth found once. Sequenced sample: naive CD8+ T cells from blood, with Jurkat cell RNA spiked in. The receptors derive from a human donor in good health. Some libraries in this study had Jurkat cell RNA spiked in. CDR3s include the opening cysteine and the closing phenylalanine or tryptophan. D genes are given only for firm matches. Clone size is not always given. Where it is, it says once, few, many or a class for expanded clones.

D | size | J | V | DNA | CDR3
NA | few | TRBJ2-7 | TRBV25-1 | TGTGCCAGCAGGGGAAGGGCGGTTTATGTGGACGAGCAGTACTTC | CASRGRAVYVDEQYF
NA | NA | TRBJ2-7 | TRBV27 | TGTGCCAGCGGGGTGACTAGTTACCACGAGCAGTACTTC | CASGVTSYHEQYF
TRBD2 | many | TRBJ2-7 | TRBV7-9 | TGTGCCAGCAGTACGACCCGTGGGACTAGCGGGCAGTACGAGCAGTACTTC | CASSTTRGTSGQYEQYF
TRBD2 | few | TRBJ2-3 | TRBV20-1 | TGCAGTGCTAGAGATAGTCTACTAGCGGCGACAAGGGATACGCAGTATTTT | CSARDSLLAATRDTQYF
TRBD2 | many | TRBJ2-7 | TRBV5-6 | TGTGCCAGCAGCTCCTCGTTGACTAGCGGGGTGCGAGAGCAGTACTTC | CASSSSLTSGVREQYF
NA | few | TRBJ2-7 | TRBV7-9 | TGTGCCAGCAGCTTAGGGCTGACAGCGACCTACGAGCAGTACTTC | CASSLGLTATYEQYF
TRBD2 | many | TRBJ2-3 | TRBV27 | TGTGCCAGCAGTTCCAGACTAGCGGGACTTAGCACAGATACGCAGTATTTT | CASSSRLAGLSTDTQYF
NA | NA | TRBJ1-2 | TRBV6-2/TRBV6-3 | TGTGCCAGCAGTTACCAGAGAGCGGACTATGGCTGCACCTTC | CASSYQRADYGCTF
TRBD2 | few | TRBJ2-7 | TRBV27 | TGTGCCAGCAGTCCGTCTAGCGGGAGGGACTACGAGCAGTACTTC | CASSPSSGRDYEQYF
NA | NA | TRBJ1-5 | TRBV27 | TGTGCCAGCAGTTTATTCAGGGTTGGACAGCCCCAGCATTTT | CASSLFRVGQPQHF
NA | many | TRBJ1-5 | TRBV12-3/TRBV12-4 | TGTGCCAGCAGTTTAGACGTTTATAGCAATCAGCCCCAGCATTTT | CASSLDVYSNQPQHF
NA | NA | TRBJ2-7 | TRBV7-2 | TGTGCCGGCAGCTTAGTCTCGGGTTACGAGCAGTACTTC | CAGSLVSGYEQYF
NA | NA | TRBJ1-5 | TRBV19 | TGTGTCAGTAGTATGGGGACTCGGGGAAGCAATCAGCCCCAGCATTTC | CVSSMGTRGSNQPQHF
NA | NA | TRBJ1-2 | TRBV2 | TGTGCCAGCAGTGAATATAAGCTCTATGGCTACACCTTC | CASSEYKLYGYTF
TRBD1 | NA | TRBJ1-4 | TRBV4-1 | TGCGCCAGCAGCCACAGACAGGGGGCACTGGCTAATGAAAAACTGTTTTTT | CASSHRQGALANEKLFF
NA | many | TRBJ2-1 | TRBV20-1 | TGCAGTGCTAGAGGGGATACTAGAGGGGACAATGAGCAGTTCTTC | CSARGDTRGDNEQFF
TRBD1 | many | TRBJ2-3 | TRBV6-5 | TGTGCCAGCAGTTACTCCTTCGACAGGGTGGGCACAGATACGCAGTATTTT | CASSYSFDRVGTDTQYF
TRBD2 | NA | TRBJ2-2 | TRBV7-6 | TGTGCCAGCAGCCCCCCTTTCGGGGGGATTGCGAACACCGGGGAGCTGTTTTTT | CASSPPFGGIANTGELFF
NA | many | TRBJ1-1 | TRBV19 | TGTGCCAGTAGTGAAGACGGATACACTGAAGCTTTCTTT | CASSEDGYTEAFF
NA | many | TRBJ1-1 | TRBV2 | TGTGCCAGACAGCGAGAAAGGGGAGTTACTGAAGCTTTCTTT | CARQRERGVTEAFF
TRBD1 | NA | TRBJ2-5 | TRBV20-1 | TGCAGTGCTAGAGATAGCCGACAGGGAGAGACCCAGTACTTC | CSARDSRQGETQYF
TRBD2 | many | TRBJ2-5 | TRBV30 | TGTGCCTGGAGGTCCCAGCGGGAGTACGAGACCCAGTACTTC | CAWRSQREYETQYF
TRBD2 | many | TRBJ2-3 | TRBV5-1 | TGCGCCAGCAGCTCGGGACTAGCGGGAGAAGCAGATACGCAGTATTTT | CASSSGLAGEADTQYF
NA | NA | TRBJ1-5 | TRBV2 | TGTGCCAGCAGTGAATTGGGAGCTGCTCAGCCCCAGCATTTT | CASSELGAAQPQHF
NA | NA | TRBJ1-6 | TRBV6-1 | TGTGCCAGCAGTGAAGAAAAGAGCTACTCCTATAATTCACCCCTCCACTTT | CASSEEKSYSYNSPLHF
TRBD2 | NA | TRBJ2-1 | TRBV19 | TGTGCCAGTAGCTATTCTTATGTTGGAGCGGGGTACAATGAGCAGTTCTTC | CASSYSYVGAGYNEQFF
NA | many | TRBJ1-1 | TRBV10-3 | TGTGCCACCATGGACAAAATGGGCACTGAAGCTTTCTTT | CATMDKMGTEAFF
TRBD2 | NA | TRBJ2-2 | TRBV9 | TGTGCCAGCAGCGATGGACTAGCGGGAGGGCCTATCACCGGGGAGCTGTTTTTT | CASSDGLAGGPITGELFF
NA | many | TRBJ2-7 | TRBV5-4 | TGTGCCAGCAGGGGCCTGAAGGACGAGCAGTACTTC | CASRGLKDEQYF
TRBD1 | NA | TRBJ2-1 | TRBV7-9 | TGTGCCAGCTGTCCTACGACAGGGGCGTTGGATGAGCAGTTCTTC | CASCPTTGALDEQFF
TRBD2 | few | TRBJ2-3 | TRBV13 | TGTGCCAGCAGCCCCCCGGGACTAGTTGTCACAGATACGCAGTATTTT | CASSPPGLVVTDTQYF
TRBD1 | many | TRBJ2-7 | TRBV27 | TGTGCCAGCAGTTTCCGGGACAGACCCTACGAGCAGTACTTC | CASSFRDRPYEQYF
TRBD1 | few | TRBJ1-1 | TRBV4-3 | TGCGCCAGCAGCCAGTGGGGACAGTTGAACACTGAAGCTTTCTTT | CASSQWGQLNTEAFF
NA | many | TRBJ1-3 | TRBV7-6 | TGTGCCAGCAGCTACGACCGAGGAGACACCATATATTTT | CASSYDRGDTIYF
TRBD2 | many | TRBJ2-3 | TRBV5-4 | TGTGCCAGCAGCTTGGCCAGCGGGAGTGTTACAGATACGCAGTATTTT | CASSLASGSVTDTQYF
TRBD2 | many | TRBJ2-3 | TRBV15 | TGTGCCACCAGCAAGCGGGAGACAGATACGCAGTATTTT | CATSKRETDTQYF
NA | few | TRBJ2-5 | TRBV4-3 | TGCGCCAGCAGCCAAGATCTACTACCCGAGATAGGGACCCAGTACTTC | CASSQDLLPEIGTQYF
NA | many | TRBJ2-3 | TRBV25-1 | TGTGCCAGCAGTGAATATTCCATTTTGGCCGGGAAAGATACGCAGTATTTT | CASSEYSILAGKDTQYF
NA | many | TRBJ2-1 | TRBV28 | TGTGCCAGCAGCTCCCCCAGGGATCGTGGGGATGAGCAGTTCTTC | CASSSPRDRGDEQFF
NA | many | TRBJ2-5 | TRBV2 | TGTGCCAGTTACCTTGACCGGACCCAAGAGACCCAGTACTTC | CASYLDRTQETQYF
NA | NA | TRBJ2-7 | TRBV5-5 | TGTGCCAGCAGCTTGGATGGGGGCGGGGCAGGCCAGCTCTACGAGCAGTACTTC | CASSLDGGGAGQLYEQYF
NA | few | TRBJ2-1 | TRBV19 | TGTGCCAGTAGTACGGTCCTTGGAGAGCAGTTCTTC | CASSTVLGEQFF
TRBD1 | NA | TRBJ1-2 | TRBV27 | TGTGCCAGCTTTGAACCGGACAGGGGAAAAGCTAACTATGGCTACACCTTC | CASFEPDRGKANYGYTF
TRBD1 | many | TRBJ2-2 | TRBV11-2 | TGTGCCAGCAGCTTTGACAGGGCAAACACCGGGGAGCTGTTTTTT | CASSFDRANTGELFF
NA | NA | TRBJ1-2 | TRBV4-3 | TGCGCCAGCAGCCAAGATCAAACGGCCGCTAACTATGGCTACACCTTC | CASSQDQTAANYGYTF
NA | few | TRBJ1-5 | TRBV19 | TGTGCCAGTACCCATAGCAATCAGCCCCAGCATTTT | CASTHSNQPQHF
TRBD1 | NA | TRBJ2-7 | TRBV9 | TGTGCCAGCAGCCCCCCACAGGGGGGCCTCTACGAGCAGTACTTC | CASSPPQGGLYEQYF
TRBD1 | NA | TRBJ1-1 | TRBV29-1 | TGCAGCGTTCCGGACAGGGGTTGGGCTTTCTTT | CSVPDRGWAFF
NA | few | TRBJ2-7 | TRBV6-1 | TGTGCCAGCAGTGAATTCGGTCCCGGAGGCTACGAGCAGTACTTC | CASSEFGPGGYEQYF
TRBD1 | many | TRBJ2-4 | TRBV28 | TGTGCCAGCAGTTTTGATGGGACAGGGGTGGACATTCAGTACTTC | CASSFDGTGVDIQYF
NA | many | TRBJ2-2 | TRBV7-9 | TGTGCCAGCAGCTCCGGATTGAACACCGGGGAGCTGTTTTTT | CASSSGLNTGELFF
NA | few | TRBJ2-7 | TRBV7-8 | TGTGCCAGCAGCTTGATGGGACCCGATCTAGGCGAGCAGTACTTC | CASSLMGPDLGEQYF